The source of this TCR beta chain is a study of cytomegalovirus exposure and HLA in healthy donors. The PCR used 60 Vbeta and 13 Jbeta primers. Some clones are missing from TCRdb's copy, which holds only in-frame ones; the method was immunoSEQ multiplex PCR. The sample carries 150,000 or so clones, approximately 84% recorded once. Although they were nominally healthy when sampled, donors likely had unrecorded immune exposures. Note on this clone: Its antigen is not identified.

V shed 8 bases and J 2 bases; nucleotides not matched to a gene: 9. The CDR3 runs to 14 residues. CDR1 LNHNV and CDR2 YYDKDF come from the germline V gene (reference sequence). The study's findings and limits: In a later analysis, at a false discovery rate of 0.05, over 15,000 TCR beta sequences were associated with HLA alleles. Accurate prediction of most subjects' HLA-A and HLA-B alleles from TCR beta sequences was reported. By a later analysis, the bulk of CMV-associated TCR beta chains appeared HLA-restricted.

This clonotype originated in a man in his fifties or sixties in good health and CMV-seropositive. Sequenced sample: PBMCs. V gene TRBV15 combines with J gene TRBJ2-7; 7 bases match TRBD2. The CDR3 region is CATSAASGTYEQYF. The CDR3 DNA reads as TGTGCCACCTCCGCGGCTAGCGGAACCTACGAGCAGTACTTC.